A selection of T cell receptor beta chains follows, all from one sample in a study of Ad26.COV2.S vaccination and SARS-CoV-2 variants. Sequencing was performed with immunoSEQ multiplex PCR; in TCRdb, only in-frame clones are kept and a portion is missing. Among some 410,000 clones listed, about 90% were seen once. The material sequenced was peripheral blood, taken in a trial of Ad26.COV2.S vaccine versus placebo. The receptors originated from a person between 18 and 65 years old who received the Ad26.COV2.S COVID-19 vaccine or a placebo. Both conserved end residues are trimmed from each CDR3. Each record gives: V gene, J gene, CDR3 protein.

V: TRBV7-2
J: TRBJ2-5
CDR3: ASSLGLAGGQETQY

V: TRBV30
J: TRBJ1-5
CDR3: AWSVQGNQPQH

V: TRBV19
J: TRBJ1-3
CDR3: ASSYTGIGTIY

V: TRBV19
J: TRBJ2-7
CDR3: ASSQGSGGERPYEQY

V: TRBV28
J: TRBJ2-2
CDR3: ASSSPLAGYTGELF

V: TRBV7-2
J: TRBJ2-3
CDR3: ASSLVGVSRDTQY

V: TRBV6-5
J: TRBJ2-2
CDR3: ASRRDRGTGELF

V: TRBV7-2
J: TRBJ2-2
CDR3: ASSLGTSGGPNTGELF

V: TRBV19
J: TRBJ1-5
CDR3: ASSIQGAQPQH

V: TRBV18
J: TRBJ1-5
CDR3: ASSLSDSNQPQH

V: TRBV4-3
J: TRBJ2-7
CDR3: ASSQTGDFSYEQY

V: TRBV19
J: TRBJ1-5
CDR3: ASSMVYNQPQH

V: TRBV3-1/TRBV3-2
J: TRBJ2-7
CDR3: ASSQGGGAKEQY

V: TRBV19
J: TRBJ2-7
CDR3: ASSISTGINEQY

V: TRBV19
J: TRBJ2-1
CDR3: ASQPSGGLTNEQF

V: TRBV27
J: TRBJ1-1
CDR3: ASSYGRGNTEAF

V: TRBV19
J: TRBJ2-2
CDR3: ASTTFDDANTGELF

V: TRBV4-1
J: TRBJ1-1
CDR3: ASSLGQGAEAF

V: TRBV12-3/TRBV12-4
J: TRBJ2-2
CDR3: ASSAGAGELF

V: TRBV10-1
J: TRBJ1-1
CDR3: ASSESLGEAF

V: TRBV28
J: TRBJ2-2
CDR3: ASSPGQFTGELF

V: TRBV27
J: TRBJ1-4
CDR3: ASSLWSGGPVEKLF

V: TRBV4-3
J: TRBJ1-6
CDR3: ASSQDPSRNSPLH

V: TRBV2
J: TRBJ1-4
CDR3: ASSEAGQGT

V: TRBV12-3/TRBV12-4
J: TRBJ2-1
CDR3: ASSFDDEQF

V: TRBV25-1
J: TRBJ1-1
CDR3: ASTRGSLKTEAF

V: TRBV29-1
J: TRBJ2-2
CDR3: SAVTDIGELF

V: TRBV7-2
J: TRBJ1-4
CDR3: ASRASGGGNEKLF

V: TRBV15
J: TRBJ2-1
CDR3: ATRNVLGLLAGESSYNEQF

V: TRBV7-2
J: TRBJ2-6
CDR3: ASSSSGGRTGANVLT

V: TRBV6-5
J: TRBJ1-2
CDR3: ASSPDRRYGYT

V: TRBV5-4
J: TRBJ1-3
CDR3: ASSLDRKTAGNTIY

V: TRBV4-3
J: TRBJ1-6
CDR3: ASSTSEGSPLH

V: TRBV6-2/TRBV6-3
J: TRBJ1-6
CDR3: ASSYSDLGANSPLH

V: TRBV23-1
J: TRBJ2-1
CDR3: AGPGVSGTLANEQF

V: TRBV7-9
J: TRBJ1-1
CDR3: ASSQTGGLLAEAF

V: TRBV7-8
J: TRBJ1-1
CDR3: ASSLAQSRGIEAF

V: TRBV6-5
J: TRBJ2-3
CDR3: ASRPGGSRTDTQY

V: TRBV7-9
J: TRBJ2-2
CDR3: ASSLVPGDSTGELF

V: TRBV29-1
J: TRBJ1-2
CDR3: SVGRGLGDYGYT

V: TRBV29-1
J: TRBJ2-3
CDR3: SVLTYSRDTQY

V: TRBV12-3/TRBV12-4
J: TRBJ2-7
CDR3: ASTGGGAGEQY

V: TRBV6-2/TRBV6-3
J: TRBJ1-1
CDR3: ASSRIRDSRRTEAF

V: TRBV6-5
J: TRBJ2-7
CDR3: ASKIAGALLYEQY

V: TRBV20-1
J: TRBJ1-1
CDR3: SARVDTEAF